These T cell receptor beta chains were read from a single sample in a study of T-cell memory formation after mild COVID-19. Each CDR3 protein gets one entry after TCRdb re-called the 5' RACE reads with MiXCR. Of about 340,000 distinct CDR3 sequences in the sample, about an eighth were seen once. The sample comprised PBMCs or a T cell subset sorted from them (not recorded which). Every receptor here comes from a man aged 18 to 30 who had mild COVID-19 (a few samples of this study predate the infection). Cell type and time point are not known. Both conserved end residues are part of each CDR3.

>15|TRBV10-3
CAISEGPPINYGYTF
>16|TRBV4-2
CASSPYGQGVNEKLFF
>17|TRBV4-3
CASSQEVLTRVPYEQYF
>13|TRBV5-1
CASSLEGAPEAFF
>13|TRBV7-2
CASSRPGGQPQHF
>15|TRBV7-9
CASSLQGTNRDEQYF
>13|TRBV12-3/TRBV12-4
CASSYRASYEQYF
>15|TRBV5-1
CASRLQTGGGETQYF
>12|TRBV9
CASSVSGDIQYF
>15|TRBV12-3/TRBV12-4
CASSFHQGSTDTQYF
>15|TRBV6-6
CASSPQGLSTGELFF
>17|TRBV19
CASSTPPGRSGANVLTF
>16|TRBV11-2
CASSLASTGLLGEQYF
>16|TRBV12-3/TRBV12-4
CASRVDSGSPRETQYF
>12|TRBV29-1
CSVRQPVETQYF
>13|TRBV20-1
CSARDLRNYGYTF
>14|TRBV27
CASKVVGMNTEAFF
>17|TRBV5-5
CASSRTAPNLLNEKLFF
>15|TRBV4-1
CASSLAFFFNYGYTF
>13|TRBV10-3
CAAGGGKNTEAFF
>14|TRBV27
CASSHGQMGQPQHF
>15|TRBV4-2
CASSQVVSADTEAFF
>15|TRBV28
CASSLRADGTGELFF
>14|TRBV4-2
CASSQETLISEQFF
>16|TRBV4-3
CASSQDAKQGYNEQFF
>16|TRBV9
CASSVALGGARETQYF
>14|TRBV29-1
CSVEDRGLGETQYF
>15|TRBV2
CASRILAGAAETQYF
>17|TRBV24-1
CATSDPVTSGGKNEQFF
>15|TRBV6-6
CASSYAEYSNQPQHF
>16|TRBV6-5
CASSFGRTSGVETQYF
>13|TRBV12-3/TRBV12-4
CASSRVRSGGYTF
>16|TRBV5-6
CASSLDGVYSNQPQHF
>16|TRBV15
CATSRTPVPSTDTQYF
>14|TRBV7-6
CASSRTQADYEQYF
>14|TRBV21-1
CASSTGTDRNTIYF
>16|TRBV4-1
CASSQAFDTRNYGYTF
>13|TRBV5-1
CASSGGVVMTQYF
>13|TRBV30
CAWRPTTGVEQYF
>15|TRBV28
CASRSAGATNEKLFF
>13|TRBV20-1
CSARATSADTQYF
>13|TRBV6-1
CASTGTGSQPQHF
>14|TRBV6-6
CASGVVAANYGYTF
>17|TRBV27
CASSFALDRVRHTEAFF
>16|TRBV7-8
CASSLPGRGPYNEQFF